This T cell receptor (beta chain) was profiled in a study of glioma-infiltrating T cells. Study-wide results and limits: Above-expected tissue-blood divergence occurred in all gliomas, most in low-grade ones. Only very few CDR3 sequences appeared in both tissue and blood.

This clonotype was seen just once. As yet, its antigen is unknown. This CDR3 region has 17 residues. CDR1 and CDR2 (germline): SNHLY, FYNNEI. V lost 5 bases, J lost 9 bases, and 29 bases lay in between. TCR alpha and beta CDR3 regions were amplified from RNA using iRepertoire nested multiplex PCR. Input was about 85-450 ng of tissue mRNA or PBMC total RNA. TCRdb reprocessed the multiplex PCR reads via MiXCR and lists one record per CDR3 protein. This table holds about 89,000 distinct CDR3 sequences, about 25% found once. Sequencing was done on a sample of glioma tissue, nonneoplastic brain tissue, or PBMCs (not recorded which). The receptor comes from a human donor with low-grade glioma or glioblastoma, undergoing nonglioma brain surgery, or in good health (not recorded which). The chain joins TRBV2 to TRBJ2-7; unclear D gene. CDR3 protein: CASSTEMARTLTIGQYF. The CDR3, as DNA: TGTGCCAGCAGTACCGAAATGGCCCGTACTCTTACGATAGGGCAGTACTTC.